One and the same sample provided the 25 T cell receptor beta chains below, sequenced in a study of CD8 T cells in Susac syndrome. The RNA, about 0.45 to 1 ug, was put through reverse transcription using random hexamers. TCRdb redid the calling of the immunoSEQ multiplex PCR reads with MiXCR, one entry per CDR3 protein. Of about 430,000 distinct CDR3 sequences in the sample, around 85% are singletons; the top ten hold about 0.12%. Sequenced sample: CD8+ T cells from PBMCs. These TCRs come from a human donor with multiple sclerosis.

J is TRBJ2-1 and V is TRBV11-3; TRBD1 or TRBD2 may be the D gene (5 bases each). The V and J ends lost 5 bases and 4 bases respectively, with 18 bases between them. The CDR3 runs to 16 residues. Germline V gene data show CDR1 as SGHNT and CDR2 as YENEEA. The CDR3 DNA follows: TGTGCCAGCAGCACACCTAATCGGGGCGCGTACAATGAGCAGTTCTTC. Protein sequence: CASSTPNRGAYNEQFF.

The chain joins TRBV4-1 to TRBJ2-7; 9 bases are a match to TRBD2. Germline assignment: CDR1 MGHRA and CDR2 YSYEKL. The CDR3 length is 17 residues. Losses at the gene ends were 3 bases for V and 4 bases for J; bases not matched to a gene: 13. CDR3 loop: CASSHLISGGTKYEQYF. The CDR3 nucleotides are TGCGCCAGCAGCCACCTGATTAGCGGGGGAACTAAGTACGAGCAGTACTTC.

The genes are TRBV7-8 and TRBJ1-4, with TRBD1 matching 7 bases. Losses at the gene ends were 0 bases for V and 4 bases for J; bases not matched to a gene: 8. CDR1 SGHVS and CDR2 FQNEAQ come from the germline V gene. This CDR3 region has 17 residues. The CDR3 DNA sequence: TGTGCCAGCAGCTTAGCTCCGGACAGGCTGTTTAATGAAAAACTGTTTTTT. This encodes CASSLAPDRLFNEKLFF.

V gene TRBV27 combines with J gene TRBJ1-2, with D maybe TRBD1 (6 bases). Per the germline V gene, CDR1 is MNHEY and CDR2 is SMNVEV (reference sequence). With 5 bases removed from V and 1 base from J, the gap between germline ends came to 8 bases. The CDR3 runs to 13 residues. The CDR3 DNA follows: TGTGCCAGCAGTCCAGGGGTTAACTATGGCTACACCTTC. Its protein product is CASSPGVNYGYTF.

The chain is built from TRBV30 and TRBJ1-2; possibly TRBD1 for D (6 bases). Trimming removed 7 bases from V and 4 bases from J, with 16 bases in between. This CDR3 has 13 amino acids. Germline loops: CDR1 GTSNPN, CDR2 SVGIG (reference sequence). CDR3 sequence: CAFRGGGRYGYTF. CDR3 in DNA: TGTGCCTTCAGGGGCGGTGGTCGCTATGGCTACACCTTC.

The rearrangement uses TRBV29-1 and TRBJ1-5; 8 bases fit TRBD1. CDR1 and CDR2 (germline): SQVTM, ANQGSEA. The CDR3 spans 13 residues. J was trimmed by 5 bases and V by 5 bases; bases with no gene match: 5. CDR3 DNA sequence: TGCAGCGTTTCGACAGGGGAGGATCAGCCCCAGCATTTT. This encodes CSVSTGEDQPQHF.

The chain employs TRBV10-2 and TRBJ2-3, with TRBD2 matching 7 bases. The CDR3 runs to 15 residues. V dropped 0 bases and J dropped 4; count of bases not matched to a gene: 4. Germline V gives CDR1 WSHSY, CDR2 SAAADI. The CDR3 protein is CASSESWGGPDTQYF. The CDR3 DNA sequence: TGCGCCAGCAGTGAGTCGTGGGGGGGTCCAGATACGCAGTATTTT.

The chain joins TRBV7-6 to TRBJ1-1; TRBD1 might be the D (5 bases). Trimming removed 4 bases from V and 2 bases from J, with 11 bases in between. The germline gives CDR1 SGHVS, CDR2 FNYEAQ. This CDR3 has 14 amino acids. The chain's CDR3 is CASSSIQGNTEAFF. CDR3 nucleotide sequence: TGTGCCAGCAGCTCGATCCAGGGCAACACTGAAGCTTTCTTT.

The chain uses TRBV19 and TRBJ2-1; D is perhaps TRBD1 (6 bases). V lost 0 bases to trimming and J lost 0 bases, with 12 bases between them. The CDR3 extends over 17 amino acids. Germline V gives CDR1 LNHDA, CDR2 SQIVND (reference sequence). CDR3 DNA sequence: TGTGCCAGTAGTATAGATCGGGACAAGAGCTCCTACAATGAGCAGTTCTTC. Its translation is CASSIDRDKSSYNEQFF. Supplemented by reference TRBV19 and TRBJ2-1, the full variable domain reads DGGITQSPKYLFRKEGQNVTLSCEQNLNHDAMYWYRQDPGQGLRLIYYSQIVNDFQKGDIAEGYSVSREKKESFPLTVTSAQKNPTAFYLCASSIDRDKSSYNEQFFGPGTRLTVL.

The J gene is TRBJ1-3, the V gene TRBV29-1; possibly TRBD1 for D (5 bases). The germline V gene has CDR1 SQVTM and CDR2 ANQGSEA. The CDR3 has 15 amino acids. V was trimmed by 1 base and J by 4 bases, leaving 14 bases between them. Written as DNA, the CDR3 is TGCAGCGTTGAAGGGGACGGGATAGACGGAAACACCATATATTTT. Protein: CSVEGDGIDGNTIYF. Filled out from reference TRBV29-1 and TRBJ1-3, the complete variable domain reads SAVISQKPSRDICQRGTSLTIQCQVDSQVTMMFWYRQQPGQSLTLIATANQGSEATYESGFVIDKFPISRPNLTFSTLTVSNMSPEDSSIYLCSVEGDGIDGNTIYFGEGSWLTVV.

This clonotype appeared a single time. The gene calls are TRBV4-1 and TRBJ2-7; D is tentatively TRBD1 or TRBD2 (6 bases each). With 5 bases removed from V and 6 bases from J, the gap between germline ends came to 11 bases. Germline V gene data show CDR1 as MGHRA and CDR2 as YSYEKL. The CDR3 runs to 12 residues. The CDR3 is CASSIRGGEQYF. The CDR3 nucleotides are TGCGCCAGCAGCATCAGGGGAGGCGAGCAGTACTTC.

The CDR3 loop reads CASSLMGGNTEAFF. CDR3 coding DNA: TGTGCCAGCAGTTTAATGGGAGGGAACACTGAAGCTTTCTTT. V is TRBV27 and J is TRBJ1-1; D gene unclear. From germline, CDR1 is MNHEY and CDR2 SMNVEV (reference sequence). The CDR3 is 14 residues long. V gave up 2 bases and J gave up 1 base, with 8 bases separating them.

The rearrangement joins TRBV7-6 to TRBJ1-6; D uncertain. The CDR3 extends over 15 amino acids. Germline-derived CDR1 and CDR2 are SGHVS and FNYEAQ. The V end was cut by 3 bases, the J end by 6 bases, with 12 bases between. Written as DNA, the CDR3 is TGTGCCAGCAGCTTGGACGGTAGTGGTAATTCACCCCTCCACTTT. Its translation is CASSLDGSGNSPLHF.

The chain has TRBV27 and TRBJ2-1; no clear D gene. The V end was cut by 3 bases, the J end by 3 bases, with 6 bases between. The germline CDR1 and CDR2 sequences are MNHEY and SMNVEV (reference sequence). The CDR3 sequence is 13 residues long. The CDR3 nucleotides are TGTGCCAGCAGTTTTTCCCGCTACAATGAGCAGTTCTTC. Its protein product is CASSFSRYNEQFF.

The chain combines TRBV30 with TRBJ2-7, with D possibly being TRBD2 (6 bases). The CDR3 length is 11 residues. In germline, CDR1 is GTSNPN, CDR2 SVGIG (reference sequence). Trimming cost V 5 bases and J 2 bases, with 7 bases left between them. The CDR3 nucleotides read TGTGCCTGGGCGGGAACCTACGAGCAGTACTTC. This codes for CAWAGTYEQYF.

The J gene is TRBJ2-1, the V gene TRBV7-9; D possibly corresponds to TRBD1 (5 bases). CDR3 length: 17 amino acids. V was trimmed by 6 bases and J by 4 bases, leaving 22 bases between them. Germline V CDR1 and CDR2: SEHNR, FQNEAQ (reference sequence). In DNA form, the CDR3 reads TGTGCCAGCAGTCCTGATTCCGAAGGGGCCAATTACAATGAGCAGTTCTTC. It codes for CASSPDSEGANYNEQFF.

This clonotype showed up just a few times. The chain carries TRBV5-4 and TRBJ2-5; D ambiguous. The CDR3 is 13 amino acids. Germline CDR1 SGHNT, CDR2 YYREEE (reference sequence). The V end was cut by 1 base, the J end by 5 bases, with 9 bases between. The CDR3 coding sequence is TGTGCCAGCAGCTTGCACTACGCGGAGACCCAGTACTTC. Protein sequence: CASSLHYAETQYF. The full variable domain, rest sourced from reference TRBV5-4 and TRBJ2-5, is ETGVTQSPTHLIKTRGQQVTLRCSSQSGHNTVSWYQQALGQGPQFIFQYYREEENGRGNFPPRFSGLQFPNYSSELNVNALELDDSALYLCASSLHYAETQYFGPGTRLLVL.

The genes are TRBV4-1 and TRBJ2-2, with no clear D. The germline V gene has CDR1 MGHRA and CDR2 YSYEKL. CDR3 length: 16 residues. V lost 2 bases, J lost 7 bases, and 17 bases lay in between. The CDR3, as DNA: TGCGCCAGCAGCCAAAATACGGGTCTCAAGGGCGGGGAGCTGTTTTTT. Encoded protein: CASSQNTGLKGGELFF.

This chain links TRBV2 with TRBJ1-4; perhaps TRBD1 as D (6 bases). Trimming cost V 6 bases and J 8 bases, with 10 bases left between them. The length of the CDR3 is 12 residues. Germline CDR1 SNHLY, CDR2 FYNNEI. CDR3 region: CASRQGAEKLFF. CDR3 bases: TGTGCCAGCAGACAGGGAGCGGAAAAACTGTTTTTT.

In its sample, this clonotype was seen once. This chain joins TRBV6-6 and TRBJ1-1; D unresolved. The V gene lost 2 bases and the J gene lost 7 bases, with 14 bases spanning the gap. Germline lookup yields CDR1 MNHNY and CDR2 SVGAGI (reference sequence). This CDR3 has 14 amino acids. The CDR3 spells CASSYVGGSNEAFF. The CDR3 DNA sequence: TGTGCCAGCAGTTACGTAGGAGGTTCCAATGAAGCTTTCTTT.

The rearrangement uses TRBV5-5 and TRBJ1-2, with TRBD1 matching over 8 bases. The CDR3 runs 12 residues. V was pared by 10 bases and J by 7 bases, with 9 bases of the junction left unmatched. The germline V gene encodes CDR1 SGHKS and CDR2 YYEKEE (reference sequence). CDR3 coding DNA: TGTGCCTCGTGGACAGGGCGGGGTGGCTACACCTTC. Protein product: CASWTGRGGYTF. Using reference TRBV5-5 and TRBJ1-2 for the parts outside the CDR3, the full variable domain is DAGVTQSPTHLIKTRGQQVTLRCSPISGHKSVSWYQQVLGQGPQFIFQYYEKEERGRGNFPDRFSARQFPNYSSELNVNALLLGDSALYLCASWTGRGGYTFGSGTRLTVV.

The CDR3 loop reads CASSLDPSGTEQFF. CDR3 sequence (DNA): TGCGCCAGCAGCTTGGATCCTAGCGGTACTGAGCAGTTCTTC. The V call is TRBV5-1, the J call TRBJ2-1; TRBD2 matches 7 bases. J was trimmed by 9 bases and V by 0 bases; bases with no gene match: 6. Germline V lookup: CDR1 SGHRS, CDR2 YFSETQ. This CDR3 is 14 amino acids long.

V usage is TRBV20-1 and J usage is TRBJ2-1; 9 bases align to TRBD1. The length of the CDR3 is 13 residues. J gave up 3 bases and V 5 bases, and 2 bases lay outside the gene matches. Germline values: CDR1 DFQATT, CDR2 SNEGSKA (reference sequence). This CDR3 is CSARDRVYNEQFF. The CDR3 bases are TGCAGTGCTCGGGACAGGGTCTACAATGAGCAGTTCTTC.

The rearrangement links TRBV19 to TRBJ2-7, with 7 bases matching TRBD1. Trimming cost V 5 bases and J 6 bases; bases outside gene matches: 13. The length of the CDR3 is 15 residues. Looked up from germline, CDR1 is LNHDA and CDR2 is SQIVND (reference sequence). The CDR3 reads CASSSIPTGYSEQYF. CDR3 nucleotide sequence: TGTGCCAGTAGTTCTATTCCGACAGGGTATAGCGAGCAGTACTTC.

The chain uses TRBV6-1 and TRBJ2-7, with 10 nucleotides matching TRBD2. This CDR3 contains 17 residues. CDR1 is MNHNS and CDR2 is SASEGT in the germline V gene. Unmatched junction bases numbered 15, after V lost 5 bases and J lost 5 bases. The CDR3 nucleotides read TGTGCCAGCAGTCCCCATAGTGGGACTAGCGCCCTCCACGAGCAGTACTTC. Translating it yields CASSPHSGTSALHEQYF.